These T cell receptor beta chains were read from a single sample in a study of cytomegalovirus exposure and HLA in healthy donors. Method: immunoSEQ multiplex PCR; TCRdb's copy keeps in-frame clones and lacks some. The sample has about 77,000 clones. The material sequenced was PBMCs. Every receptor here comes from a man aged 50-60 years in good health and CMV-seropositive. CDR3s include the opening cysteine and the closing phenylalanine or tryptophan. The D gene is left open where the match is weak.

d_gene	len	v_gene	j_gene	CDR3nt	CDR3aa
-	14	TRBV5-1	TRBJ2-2	TGCGCCAGCAGCTTGGGACTAGTTGGCGGGGAGCTGTTTTTT	CASSLGLVGGELFF
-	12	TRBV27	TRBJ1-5	TGTGCCAGCAGTTTATTGGCTCGCCCCCAGCATTTT	CASSLLARPQHF
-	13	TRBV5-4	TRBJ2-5	TGTGCCAGCAGCTTCAGGGGCGAAGAGACCCAGTACTTC	CASSFRGEETQYF
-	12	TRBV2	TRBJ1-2	TGTGCCAGCAGTGAAGCGCTAGGCGGCTACACCTTC	CASSEALGGYTF
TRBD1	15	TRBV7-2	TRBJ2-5	TGTGCCAGCAGCACGGGACAGGGGGCTCGAGAGACCCAGTACTTC	CASSTGQGARETQYF
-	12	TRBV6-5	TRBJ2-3	TGTGCCAGCAAGGCAGGGACAGATACGCAGTATTTT	CASKAGTDTQYF
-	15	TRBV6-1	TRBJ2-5	TGTGCCAGCAGTGAAGACGAAGCCCGGGGAGAGACCCAGTACTTC	CASSEDEARGETQYF
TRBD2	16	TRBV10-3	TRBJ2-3	TGTGCCAGCCGCCGACTAGCGGGGACTAGCACAGATACGCAGTATTTT	CASRRLAGTSTDTQYF
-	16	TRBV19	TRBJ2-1	TGTGCCAGTAGTATGTGGGGGGAAAGGCCCTACAATGAGCAGTTCTTC	CASSMWGERPYNEQFF
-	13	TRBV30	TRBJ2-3	TGTGCCTGGAGTACAGGCAGCACAGATACGCAGTATTTT	CAWSTGSTDTQYF
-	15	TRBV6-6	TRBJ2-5	TGTGCCAGCAGTCCCCCCAACAGGGACCAAGAGACCCAGTACTTC	CASSPPNRDQETQYF
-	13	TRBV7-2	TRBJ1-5	TGTGCCAGCAGCGGGACTTACCCCCCCGGGATACATTTT	CASSGTYPPGIHF
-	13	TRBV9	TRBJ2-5	TGTGCCAGCAGCGTGGGACACCGAGAGACCCAGTACTTC	CASSVGHRETQYF
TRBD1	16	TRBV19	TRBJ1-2	TGTGCCAGTAGTAGCGTAGCCTCGGGACAGGCATTCGGCTACACCTTC	CASSSVASGQAFGYTF
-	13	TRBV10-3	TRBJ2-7	TGTGCCATCAGTGGCGAGGACAACTACGAGCAGTACTTC	CAISGEDNYEQYF
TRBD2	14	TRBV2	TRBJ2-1	TGTGCCAGCAGGGGACTAGCCGGGGGCAATGAGCAGTTCTTC	CASRGLAGGNEQFF
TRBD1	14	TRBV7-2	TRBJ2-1	TGTGCCAGCAGCCCTCGGACAGGATACAATGAGCAGTTCTTC	CASSPRTGYNEQFF
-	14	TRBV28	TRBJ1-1	TGTGCCAGCAGCCCGAGGTGGCGAAACACTGAAGCTTTCTTT	CASSPRWRNTEAFF
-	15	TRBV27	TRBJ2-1	TGTGCCAGCAGTTTAGGGCAGGGGGGCTACAATGAGCAGTTCTTC	CASSLGQGGYNEQFF
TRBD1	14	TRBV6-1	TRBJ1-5	TGTGCCAGCATCGGACAGGGGAGGGGACAGCCCCAGCATTTT	CASIGQGRGQPQHF
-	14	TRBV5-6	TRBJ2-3	TGTGCCAGCAGCCGTCCAGGGGGCACAGATACGCAGTATTTT	CASSRPGGTDTQYF
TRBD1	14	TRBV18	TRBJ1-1	TGTGCCAGCTCACCACCGGACAGGGTGGGGGGGGCTTTCTTT	CASSPPDRVGGAFF
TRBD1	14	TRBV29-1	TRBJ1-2	TGCAGCGTCGCGTCTTACAGGGGGGACTATGGCTACACCTTC	CSVASYRGDYGYTF
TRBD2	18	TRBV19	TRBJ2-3	TGTGCCGGCAGGAAGTTGGAGGGTCTAGCGGTTAGCACAGATACGCAGTATTTT	CAGRKLEGLAVSTDTQYF
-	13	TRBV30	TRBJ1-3	TGTGCCTGGAGCCCGGACACTGGAAACACCATATATTTT	CAWSPDTGNTIYF
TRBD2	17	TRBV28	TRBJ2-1	TGTGCCAGCAGTCACCCGGGACTAGCGGGAGGGGGACGGGAGCAGTTCTTC	CASSHPGLAGGGREQFF
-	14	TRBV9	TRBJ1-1	TGTGCCAGCAGCGTAGTCAGGGAGGGGGCTGAAGCTTTCTTT	CASSVVREGAEAFF
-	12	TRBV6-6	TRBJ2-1	TGTGCCAGCATCAACTCCTACAATGAGCAGTTCTTC	CASINSYNEQFF
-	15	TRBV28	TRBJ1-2	TGTGCCAGCAGGCCTTACAGGGATCCGAACTATGGCTACACCTTC	CASRPYRDPNYGYTF
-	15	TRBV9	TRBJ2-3	TGTGCCAGCAGCGCCCGGGATAGCATTGCAGATACGCAGTATTTT	CASSARDSIADTQYF
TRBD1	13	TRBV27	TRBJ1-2	TGTGCCAGCTGGTCAGGGGGTCTCTATGGCTACACCTTC	CASWSGGLYGYTF
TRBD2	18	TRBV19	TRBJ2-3	TGTGCCTACAGTAAGTTGGAGGGTCTAGCGGTTAGCACAGATACGCAGTATTTT	CAYSKLEGLAVSTDTQYF
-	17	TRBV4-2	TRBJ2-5	TGTGCCAGCAGCCAATCTTCGGGACTTCTGTACCAAGAGACCCAGTACTTC	CASSQSSGLLYQETQYF
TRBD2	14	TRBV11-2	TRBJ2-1	TGTGCCAGCAGCTTACAGACTAGCGTCAATGAGCAGTTCTTC	CASSLQTSVNEQFF
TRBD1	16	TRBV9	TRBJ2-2	TGTGCCAGCAGCGTATCTCCGACAGGGATCACCGGGGAGCTGTTTTTT	CASSVSPTGITGELFF
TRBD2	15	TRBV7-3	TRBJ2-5	TGTGCCAGCAGCTTAACGCCTAGCGGGGGGGAGACCCAGTACTTC	CASSLTPSGGETQYF
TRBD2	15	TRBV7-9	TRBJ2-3	TGTGCCAGCAGCTTATTAGCGGGGAGCACAGATACGCAGTATTTT	CASSLLAGSTDTQYF
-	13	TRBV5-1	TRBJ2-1	TGCGCCAGCAGCTTGCAGTCTTACAATGAGCAGTTCTTC	CASSLQSYNEQFF
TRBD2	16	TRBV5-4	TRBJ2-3	TGTGCCAGCAGCTTGGAAGCGGGGGGGTTTATAGGTACGCAGTATTTT	CASSLEAGGFIGTQYF
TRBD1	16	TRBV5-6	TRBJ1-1	TGTGCCAGCAGCTTGGATGGGACAGGGTACAACACTGAAGCTTTCTTT	CASSLDGTGYNTEAFF
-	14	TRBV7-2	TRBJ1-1	TGTGCCAGCAGCCTACAGATCATGAACACTGAAGCTTTCTTT	CASSLQIMNTEAFF